What follows are 30 T cell receptor beta chains derived from one specimen sequenced in a study of shared clonotypes between healthy human individuals (dated by TCRdb to about 2020). To prepare the library, the immunoSEQ multiplex PCR assay was applied. The table comes from immuneACCESS by way of TCRdb, which keeps in-frame sequences with V and J called. Part of the clones is missing from these tables; in studies checked, under half for an unresolved V gene and the rest for unknown reasons. The sample table holds more than 2,000,000 clones, of which approximately 94% were seen once. More than 0.12% of the sample comes from the top ten. Sequencing was carried out using naive CD4+ T cells sorted from blood. The cell subset or site label here, explained by the study, means: CD45RA+ positively selected. These receptors were taken from a man aged 18 to 35 in good health.

A single count supports this clone. The J gene is TRBJ2-3, the V gene TRBV25-1; 8 positions match TRBD1. Looked up from germline, CDR1 is MGHDK and CDR2 is SYGVNS. V trimming: 4 bases; J trimming: 4 bases; junction bases outside the gene matches: 4. The CDR3 totals 14 residues. This CDR3 is CASSAGRGPDTQYF. Written as DNA, the CDR3 is TGTGCCAGCAGTGCGGGCAGGGGGCCAGATACGCAGTATTTT. The entire variable domain, with the rest obtained from reference TRBV25-1 and TRBJ2-3, is as follows: EADIYQTPRYLVIGTGKKITLECSQTMGHDKMYWYQQDPGMELHLIHYSYGVNSTEKGDLSSESTVSRIRTEHFPLTLESARPSHTSQYLCASSAGRGPDTQYFGPGTRLTVL.

The chain recombines TRBV7-3 with TRBJ2-2, with TRBD2 matching 9 bases. Per germline, CDR1 SGHTA and CDR2 FQGTGA. The CDR3 is 15 residues long. The V segment lost 1 base and the J segment 8 bases; nucleotides outside the gene matches: 5. The CDR3 sequence: CASSLNPSGVGELFF. Here the CDR3 DNA reads TGTGCCAGCAGCTTAAACCCTAGCGGGGTAGGGGAGCTGTTTTTT.

This clone was picked up a small number of times. The genes are TRBV9 and TRBJ1-6; 10 positions agree with TRBD1. CDR1 and CDR2 from the germline V gene are SGDLS and YYNGEE. This CDR3 has 15 amino acids. The V and J ends lost 4 bases and 8 bases, in that order; junction bases with no gene match: 6. The CDR3 protein is CASSIRDRGDSPLHF. As DNA, the CDR3 is TGTGCCAGCAGCATCCGGGACAGGGGTGATTCACCCCTCCACTTT.

This chain uses TRBV5-4 with TRBJ2-1, with D possibly TRBD2 on 6 matching bases. CDR1 and CDR2 (germline): SGHNT, YYREEE (reference sequence). The CDR3 runs 16 residues. V dropped 0 bases and J dropped 4 bases, with 14 bases sitting between them. CDR3 coding DNA: TGTGCCAGCAGCTTGGCCGATTGGGCGGGGTACAATGAGCAGTTCTTC. Translation gives CASSLADWAGYNEQFF.

This clone was recorded only once. The V call is TRBV6-1, the J call TRBJ2-2; D is perhaps TRBD2 (6 bases). Trimming stripped 2 bases from V and 7 bases from J, with 11 bases between. This CDR3 contains 14 residues. Germline loops: CDR1 MNHNS, CDR2 SASEGT. CDR3 region: CASSEQLAGGELFF. CDR3 in DNA: TGTGCCAGCAGTGAACAACTAGCTGGCGGGGAGCTGTTTTTT.

The V call is TRBV5-8, the J call TRBJ2-7; D ambiguous. Germline CDR1 SGHTS, CDR2 YDEGEE. Trimming left V 0 bases short and J 4 bases short, with 11 bases between. CDR3 length: 14 residues. The CDR3 sequence is CASSLAWADYEQYF. CDR3 nucleotide sequence: TGTGCCAGCAGCTTGGCTTGGGCCGATTACGAGCAGTACTTC.

The chain links TRBV6-6 to TRBJ1-1, with TRBD1 matching 8 bases. Germline V CDR1 and CDR2: MNHNY, SVGAGI (reference sequence). J lost 4 bases, V lost 5 bases, and 3 bases had no gene match. CDR3 length: 13 residues. The CDR3, as DNA: TGTGCCAGCAGTGTGACAGGGGCCACTGAAGCTTTCTTT. Protein sequence: CASSVTGATEAFF.

The V and J genes are TRBV7-2 and TRBJ1-6; tentatively, D is TRBD1 (6 bases). Trimming cost V 4 bases and J 7 bases, with 23 bases left between them. CDR1 and CDR2 (germline): SGHTA, FQGNSA. The CDR3 spans 18 residues. The CDR3 spells CASSYISHPQGRNSPLHF. CDR3 coding DNA: TGTGCCAGCAGCTATATATCCCACCCGCAGGGGCGGAATTCACCCCTCCACTTT.

The gene calls are TRBV6-5 and TRBJ2-7, with D perhaps TRBD2 (6 bases). This CDR3 has 14 amino acids. Between the trimmed V and J ends, which lost 5 bases and 2 bases, there was a span of 13 bases. Germline V gene sequence: CDR1 MNHEY, CDR2 SVGAGI. DNA of the CDR3: TGTGCCAGCAGTACCGTGACGGGGGCCTACGAGCAGTACTTC. It codes for CASSTVTGAYEQYF.

On this clone: The same CDR3 arises from other DNA sequences in this sample as well. The J gene is TRBJ1-3, the V gene TRBV30; D is undetermined. Germline CDR1 and CDR2: GTSNPN and SVGIG (reference sequence). The CDR3 totals 15 residues. Trimming stripped 0 bases from V and 1 base from J, with 10 bases between. The CDR3 loop reads CAWSVSGFSGNTIYF. In nucleotides, the CDR3 is TGTGCCTGGAGTGTATCGGGATTTTCTGGAAACACCATATATTTT. The variable domain in full, with the rest retrieved from reference TRBV30 and TRBJ1-3, is SQTIHQWPATLVQPVGSPLSLECTVEGTSNPNLYWYRQAAGRGLQLLFYSVGIGQISSEVPQNLSASRPQDRQFILSSKKLLLSDSGFYLCAWSVSGFSGNTIYFGEGSWLTVV.

J is TRBJ2-1 and V is TRBV14; TRBD1 matches 7 bases. Germline assignment: CDR1 SGHDN and CDR2 FVKESK. The CDR3 has 15 amino acids. Trimming removed 4 bases from V and 8 bases from J; junction bases left unmatched: 11. CDR3 coding DNA: TGTGCCAGCAGCCGTTCCGGGACAGCGTATTATGAGCAGTTCTTC. Its protein is CASSRSGTAYYEQFF.

The V gene is TRBV19, the J gene TRBJ1-2; 7 bases map to TRBD1. V trimming: 7 bases; J trimming: 5 bases; junction bases outside the gene matches: 10. This CDR3 spans 14 amino acids. Germline V CDR1 and CDR2: LNHDA, SQIVND (reference sequence). The CDR3 region has the DNA TGTGCCAGTAACCCCCAGGGGGAATCGTATGGCTACACCTTC. Translated, it gives CASNPQGESYGYTF.

J is TRBJ1-1 and V is TRBV10-2, with unresolved D. The CDR3 contains 13 residues. Germline V gene lookup returns CDR1 WSHSY and CDR2 SAAADI. V lost 4 bases to trimming and J lost 2 bases, with 8 bases between them. This CDR3 reads CASSAPPNTEAFF. In DNA, the CDR3 is TGCGCCAGCAGTGCCCCACCTAACACTGAAGCTTTCTTT.

J is TRBJ1-3 and V is TRBV5-1; 8 nucleotides agree with TRBD1. Germline CDR1 SGHRS, CDR2 YFSETQ. CDR3 length: 17 amino acids. After removal of 0 bases from V and 3 bases from J, the junction contained 8 bases not matched to a gene. The CDR3 loop reads CASSLGGQAWFGNTIYF. Written as DNA, the CDR3 is TGCGCCAGCAGCTTGGGGGGACAGGCTTGGTTTGGAAACACCATATATTTT. Combining the CDR3 with reference TRBV5-1 and TRBJ1-3 gives the whole variable domain KAGVTQTPRYLIKTRGQQVTLSCSPISGHRSVSWYQQTPGQGLQFLFEYFSETQRNKGNFPGRFSGRQFSNSRSEMNVSTLELGDSALYLCASSLGGQAWFGNTIYFGEGSWLTVV.

For this clone: This sample includes further DNA sequences coding for the same CDR3. The V call is TRBV7-2, the J call TRBJ1-5; TRBD1 matches 9 bases. The CDR3 has 14 amino acids. From germline, CDR1 is SGHTA and CDR2 FQGNSA. V was pared by 5 bases and J by 6 bases, with 5 bases of the junction left unmatched. The CDR3 nucleotides read TGTGCCAGCAGCGCCGACAGGGGGGGTCAGCCCCAGCATTTT. This codes for CASSADRGGQPQHF.

The chain is built from TRBV5-6 and TRBJ2-2; 7 positions match TRBD2. Germline trimming cut 4 bases from V and 7 bases from J; bases unmatched to any gene: 13. The CDR3 totals 16 residues. From germline, CDR1 is SGHDT and CDR2 YYEEEE. The CDR3 protein is CASSRVELASSGELFF. The CDR3 DNA is TGTGCCAGCAGCCGCGTCGAACTAGCGTCTAGCGGGGAGCTGTTTTTT.

This clone was counted once. The genes are TRBV7-9 and TRBJ2-3; 7 nucleotides match TRBD1. With V trimmed by 7 bases and J by 13 bases, 14 bases remained unmatched. The CDR3 extends over 13 amino acids. CDR1 and CDR2 (germline): SEHNR, FQNEAQ (reference sequence). The CDR3 is CASIHAEGARKYF. DNA for the CDR3: TGTGCCAGCATACACGCCGAGGGGGCCCGGAAGTATTTT.

As for this clone: Other DNA sequences within the sample encode an identical CDR3. The V and J genes are TRBV28 and TRBJ2-6, with unresolved D. The CDR3 runs 14 residues. Germline V gives CDR1 MDHEN, CDR2 SYDVKM. Trimming shortened V by 3 bases and J by 3 bases, and 6 bases separated the two germline ends. The CDR3 nucleotides are TGTGCCAGCAGTTTCTCGGGTGGGGCCAACGTCCTGACTTTC. This codes for CASSFSGGANVLTF. Supplemented by reference TRBV28 and TRBJ2-6, the full variable domain reads DVKVTQSSRYLVKRTGEKVFLECVQDMDHENMFWYRQDPGLGLRLIYFSYDVKMKEKGDIPEGYSVSREKKERFSLILESASTNQTSMYLCASSFSGGANVLTFGAGSRLTVL.

The CDR3 protein is CASSQLRDRETTGELFF. The CDR3 DNA is TGCGCCAGCAGTCAACTCCGGGACAGGGAAACCACCGGGGAGCTGTTTTTT. The rearrangement joins TRBV23-1 to TRBJ2-2; 9 bases agree with TRBD1. TRBV23-1 is an ORF, and what it does is uncertain. The junction had 8 bases not matched to a gene; V was cut back by 2 bases and J by 4 bases. This CDR3 spans 17 amino acids.

Comments on this clone: This sample also contains other DNA sequences that code for the same CDR3. The V gene is TRBV4-1, the J gene TRBJ1-4; D uncertain. Between the trimmed V and J ends, which lost 3 bases and 5 bases, there was a span of 7 bases. Germline V gives CDR1 MGHRA, CDR2 YSYEKL. This CDR3 is 13 amino acids long. This chain's CDR3 is CASSQVLNEKLFF. CDR3 sequence (DNA): TGCGCCAGCAGCCAGGTTTTGAATGAAAAACTGTTTTTT.

V gene TRBV7-9 combines with J gene TRBJ2-7; 8 bases agree with TRBD2. Trimming cost V 6 bases and J 0 bases; bases outside gene matches: 7. This CDR3 contains 15 residues. Germline assignment: CDR1 SEHNR and CDR2 FQNEAQ (reference sequence). The CDR3 reads CASSPGGGLSYEQYF. CDR3 coding DNA: TGTGCCAGCAGTCCCGGGGGGGGCCTCTCCTACGAGCAGTACTTC.

About this clone itself: Other DNA sequences in the sample encode the same CDR3. J is TRBJ1-1 and V is TRBV6-5; 7 bases line up with TRBD1. V gave up 5 bases and J gave up 0 bases; unmatched junction bases: 6. The CDR3 has 15 amino acids. Germline values: CDR1 MNHEY, CDR2 SVGAGI. CDR3 loop: CASSGRDSMNTEAFF. The CDR3 DNA sequence: TGTGCCAGCAGTGGCCGGGACAGCATGAACACTGAAGCTTTCTTT.

This rearrangement joins TRBV5-1 to TRBJ2-7, with TRBD2 identical over 9 bases. This CDR3 is built from 16 residues. From germline, CDR1 is SGHRS and CDR2 YFSETQ. V lost 0 bases to trimming and J lost 1 base; unmatched junction nucleotides: 5. The CDR3 reads CASSLGLAGASYEQYF. The CDR3 bases are TGCGCCAGCAGCTTGGGCTTAGCGGGGGCTTCCTACGAGCAGTACTTC. Variable domain in full (rest from reference TRBV5-1 and TRBJ2-7): KAGVTQTPRYLIKTRGQQVTLSCSPISGHRSVSWYQQTPGQGLQFLFEYFSETQRNKGNFPGRFSGRQFSNSRSEMNVSTLELGDSALYLCASSLGLAGASYEQYFGPGTRLTVT.

This clone was observed a few times. The chain links TRBV10-3 to TRBJ1-2; unclear D gene. CDR1 and CDR2 (germline): ENHRY, SYGVKD. The germline V and J ends were trimmed by 4 bases and 0 bases, with 6 bases remaining between them. This CDR3 spans 13 amino acids. The CDR3 is CAISGEANYGYTF. The CDR3 DNA reads as TGTGCCATCAGTGGAGAGGCTAACTATGGCTACACCTTC.

CDR3 in amino acids: CASLPGTSETDTQYF. The CDR3 DNA follows: TGTGCCAGTTTGCCGGGGACTAGCGAAACAGATACGCAGTATTTT. V is TRBV6-6 and J is TRBJ2-3; 10 bases map to TRBD2. CDR1 is MNHNY and CDR2 is SVGAGI in the germline V gene (reference sequence). V gave up 9 bases and J gave up 3 bases; unmatched junction bases: 9. The CDR3 consists of 15 residues.

This clone has more than one count but fewer than ten. Distinct nucleotide sequences in the sample also encode this CDR3. J is TRBJ2-7 and V is TRBV6-5; 7 bases fit TRBD1. Per the germline V gene, CDR1 is MNHEY and CDR2 is SVGAGI. CDR3 length: 13 residues. J was trimmed by 1 base and V by 5 bases; bases with no gene match: 2. The CDR3 loop reads CASSRGQSYEQYF. The CDR3, as DNA: TGTGCCAGCAGTCGGGGACAGTCCTACGAGCAGTACTTC.

This chain joins TRBV7-2 and TRBJ2-5, with 7 bases identical to TRBD1. The germline V gene encodes CDR1 SGHTA and CDR2 FQGNSA. The CDR3 is 15 residues long. J gave up 0 bases and V 1 base, and 2 bases lay outside the gene matches. CDR3 sequence: CASSLDGTDQETQYF. In nucleotides, the CDR3 is TGTGCCAGCAGCTTAGATGGGACAGACCAAGAGACCCAGTACTTC.

The chain links TRBV27 to TRBJ1-3; no firm D call. The CDR3 is 15 amino acids. Germline CDR1 MNHEY, CDR2 SMNVEV (reference sequence). The V gene lost 6 bases and the J gene lost 2 bases, with 14 bases spanning the gap. CDR3 DNA: TGTGCCAGCAGCCCCCTCGGGGAAGCTGGAAACACCATATATTTT. Protein: CASSPLGEAGNTIYF.

The table lists this clone with a count of one. Additional DNA sequences in this sample encode the identical CDR3. The rearrangement joins TRBV4-3 to TRBJ1-6; maybe TRBD1 (6 bases). Looked up from germline, CDR1 is LGHNA and CDR2 is YSLEER. With 0 bases removed from V and 10 bases from J, the gap between germline ends came to 7 bases. This CDR3 contains 13 residues. CDR3 in DNA: TGCGCCAGCAGCCAAGACAGGGGATCACCCCTCCACTTT. As protein: CASSQDRGSPLHF.

The genes are TRBV30 and TRBJ1-1; no firm D call. Trimming cost V 4 bases and J 4 bases, with 7 bases left between them. CDR1 and CDR2 from the germline V gene are GTSNPN and SVGIG (reference sequence). The CDR3 has 11 residues. CDR3 region: CAWKGSTEAFF. For the CDR3, the DNA is TGTGCCTGGAAAGGTTCCACTGAAGCTTTCTTT.